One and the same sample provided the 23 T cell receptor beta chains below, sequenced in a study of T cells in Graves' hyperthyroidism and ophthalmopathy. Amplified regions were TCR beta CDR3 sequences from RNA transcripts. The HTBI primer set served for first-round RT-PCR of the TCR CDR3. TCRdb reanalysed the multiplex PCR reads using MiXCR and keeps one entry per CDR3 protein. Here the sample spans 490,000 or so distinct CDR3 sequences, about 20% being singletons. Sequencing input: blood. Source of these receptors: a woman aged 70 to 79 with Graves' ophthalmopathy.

Written as DNA, the CDR3 is TGCGCCAGCAGCTTGAACCCCGGGACTAGCGGGAGCTGGAATGAGCAGTTCTTC. Its translation is CASSLNPGTSGSWNEQFF. J is TRBJ2-1 and V is TRBV5-1; TRBD2 matches at 14 bases. The germline gives CDR1 SGHRS, CDR2 YFSETQ. V shed 1 base and J 7 bases; nucleotides not matched to a gene: 10. The CDR3 runs to 18 residues.

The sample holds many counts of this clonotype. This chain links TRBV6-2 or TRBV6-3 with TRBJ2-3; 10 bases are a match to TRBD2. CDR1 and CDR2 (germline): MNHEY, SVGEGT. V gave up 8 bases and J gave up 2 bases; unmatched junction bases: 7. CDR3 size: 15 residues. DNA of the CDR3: TGTGCCAGCGGAGGACTAGCGGTTACCACAGATACGCAGTATTTT. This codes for CASGGLAVTTDTQYF.

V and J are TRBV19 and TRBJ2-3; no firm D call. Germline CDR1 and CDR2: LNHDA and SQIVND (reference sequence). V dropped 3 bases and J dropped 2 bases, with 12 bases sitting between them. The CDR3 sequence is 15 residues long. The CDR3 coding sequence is TGTGCCAGTAGTATCTATGCTGGGGACACAGATACGCAGTATTTT. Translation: CASSIYAGDTDTQYF. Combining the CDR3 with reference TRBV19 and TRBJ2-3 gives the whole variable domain DGGITQSPKYLFRKEGQNVTLSCEQNLNHDAMYWYRQDPGQGLRLIYYSQIVNDFQKGDIAEGYSVSREKKESFPLTVTSAQKNPTAFYLCASSIYAGDTDTQYFGPGTRLTVL.

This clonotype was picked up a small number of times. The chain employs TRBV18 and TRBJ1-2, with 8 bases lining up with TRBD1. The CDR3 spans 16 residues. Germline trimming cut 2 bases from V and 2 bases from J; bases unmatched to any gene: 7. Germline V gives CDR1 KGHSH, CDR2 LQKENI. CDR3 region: CASSPNPGGRNYGYTF. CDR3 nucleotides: TGTGCCAGCTCACCAAATCCAGGGGGCAGGAACTATGGCTACACCTTC.

CDR3 nucleotides: TGTGCCAGCAGTTTAGTGGGACACCGTTTTCCAAAACTGTTTTTT. Its protein is CASSLVGHRFPKLFF. This chain joins TRBV28 and TRBJ1-4; possibly TRBD1 for D (6 bases). Germline CDR1 MDHEN, CDR2 SYDVKM. CDR3 size: 15 residues. Deletions cut 2 bases from V and 10 bases from J, with 17 bases between.

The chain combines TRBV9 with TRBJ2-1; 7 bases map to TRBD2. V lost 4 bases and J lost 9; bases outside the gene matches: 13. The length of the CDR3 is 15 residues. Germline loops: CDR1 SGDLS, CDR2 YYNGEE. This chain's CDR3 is CASSTPGGGPLEQFF. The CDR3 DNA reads TGTGCCAGCAGCACTCCTGGGGGAGGGCCGCTTGAGCAGTTCTTC.

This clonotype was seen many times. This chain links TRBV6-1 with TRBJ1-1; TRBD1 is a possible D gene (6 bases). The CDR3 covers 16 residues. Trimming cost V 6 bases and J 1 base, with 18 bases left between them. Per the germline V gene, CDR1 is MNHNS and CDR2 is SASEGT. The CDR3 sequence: CASSPSRGTPNTEAFF. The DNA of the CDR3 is TGTGCCAGCAGCCCATCAAGGGGGACCCCGAACACTGAAGCTTTCTTT.

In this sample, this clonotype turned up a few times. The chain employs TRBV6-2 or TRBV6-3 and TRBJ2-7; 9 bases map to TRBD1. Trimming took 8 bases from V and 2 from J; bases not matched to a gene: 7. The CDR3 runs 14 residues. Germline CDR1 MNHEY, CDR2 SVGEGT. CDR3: CASGRQGGPYEQYF. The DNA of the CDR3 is TGTGCCAGCGGACGACAGGGGGGGCCCTACGAGCAGTACTTC.

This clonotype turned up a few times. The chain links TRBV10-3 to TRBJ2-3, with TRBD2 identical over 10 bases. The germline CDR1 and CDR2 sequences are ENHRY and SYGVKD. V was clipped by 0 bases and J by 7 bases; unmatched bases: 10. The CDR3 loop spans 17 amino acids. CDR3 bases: TGTGCCATCAGTGAGTCGAAGGGCCTAGCGGGAGCTAATACGCAGTATTTT. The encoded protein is CAISESKGLAGANTQYF.

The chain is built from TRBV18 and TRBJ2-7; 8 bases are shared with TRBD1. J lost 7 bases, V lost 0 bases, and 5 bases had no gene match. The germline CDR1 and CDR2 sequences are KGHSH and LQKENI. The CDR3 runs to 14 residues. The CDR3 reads CASSPPVWTGEQYF. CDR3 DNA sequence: TGTGCCAGCTCACCACCGGTTTGGACAGGGGAGCAGTACTTC.

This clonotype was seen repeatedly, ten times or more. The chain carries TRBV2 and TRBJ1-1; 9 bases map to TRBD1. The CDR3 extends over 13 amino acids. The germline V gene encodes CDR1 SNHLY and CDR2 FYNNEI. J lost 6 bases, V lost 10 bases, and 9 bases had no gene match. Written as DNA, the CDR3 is TGTGCCACCCCGGGACAGGGTTTATCTGAAGCTTTCTTT. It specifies CATPGQGLSEAFF.

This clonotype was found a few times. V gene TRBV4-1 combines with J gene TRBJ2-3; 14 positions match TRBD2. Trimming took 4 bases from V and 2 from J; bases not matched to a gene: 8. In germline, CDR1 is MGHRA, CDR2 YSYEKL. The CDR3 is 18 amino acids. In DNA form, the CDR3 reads TGCGCCAGCAGCCCCCGACTAGCGGGAGGGACTTACACAGATACGCAGTATTTT. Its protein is CASSPRLAGGTYTDTQYF.

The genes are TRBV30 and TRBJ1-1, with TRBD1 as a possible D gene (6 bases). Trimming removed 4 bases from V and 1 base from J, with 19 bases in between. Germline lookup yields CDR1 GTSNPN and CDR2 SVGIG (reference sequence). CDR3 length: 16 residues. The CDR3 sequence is CAWKHSIRGRNTEAFF. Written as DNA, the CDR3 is TGTGCCTGGAAACACTCAATCAGGGGTAGGAACACTGAAGCTTTCTTT. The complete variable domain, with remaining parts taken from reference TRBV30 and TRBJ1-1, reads SQTIHQWPATLVQPVGSPLSLECTVEGTSNPNLYWYRQAAGRGLQLLFYSVGIGQISSEVPQNLSASRPQDRQFILSSKKLLLSDSGFYLCAWKHSIRGRNTEAFFGQGTRLTVV.

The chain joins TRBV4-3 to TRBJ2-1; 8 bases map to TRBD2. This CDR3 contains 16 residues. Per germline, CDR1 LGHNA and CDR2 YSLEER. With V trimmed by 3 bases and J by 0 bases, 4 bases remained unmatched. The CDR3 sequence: CASSQERESSYNEQFF. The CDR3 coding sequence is TGCGCCAGCAGCCAGGAGCGGGAGAGCTCCTACAATGAGCAGTTCTTC.

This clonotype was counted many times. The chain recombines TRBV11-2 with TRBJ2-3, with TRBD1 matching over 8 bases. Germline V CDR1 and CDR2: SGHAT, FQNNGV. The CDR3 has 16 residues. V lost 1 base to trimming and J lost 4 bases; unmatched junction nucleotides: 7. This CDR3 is CASSLAWTGWSDTQYF. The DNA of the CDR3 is TGTGCCAGCAGCTTAGCCTGGACAGGGTGGTCAGATACGCAGTATTTT.

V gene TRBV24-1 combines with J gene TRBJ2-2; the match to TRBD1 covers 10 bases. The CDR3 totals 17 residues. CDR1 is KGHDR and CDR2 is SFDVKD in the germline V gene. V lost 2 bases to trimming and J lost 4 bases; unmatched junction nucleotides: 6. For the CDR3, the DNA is TGTGCCACCAGTGATTCCCCCGGGACAGGGGTCACCGGGGAGCTGTTTTTT. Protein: CATSDSPGTGVTGELFF.

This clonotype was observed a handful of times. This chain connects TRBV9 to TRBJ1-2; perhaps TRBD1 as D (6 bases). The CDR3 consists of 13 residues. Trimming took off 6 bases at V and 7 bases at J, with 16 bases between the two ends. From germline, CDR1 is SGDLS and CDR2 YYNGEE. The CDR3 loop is CASTTAGDSGYTF. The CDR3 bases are TGTGCCAGCACGACCGCAGGGGATAGTGGCTACACCTTC. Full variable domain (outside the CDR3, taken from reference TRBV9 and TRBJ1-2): DSGVTQTPKHLITATGQRVTLRCSPRSGDLSVYWYQQSLDQGLQFLIQYYNGEERAKGNILERFSAQQFPDLHSELNLSSLELGDSALYFCASTTAGDSGYTFGSGTRLTVV.

The CDR3 protein is CASSPRLANEQFF. CDR3 bases: TGTGCCAGCTCACCACGGCTAGCCAATGAGCAGTTCTTC. This chain uses TRBV18 with TRBJ2-1; maybe TRBD2 (5 bases). Per the germline V gene, CDR1 is KGHSH and CDR2 is LQKENI. The CDR3 has 13 residues. Between the trimmed V and J ends, which lost 1 base and 6 bases, there was a span of 7 bases.

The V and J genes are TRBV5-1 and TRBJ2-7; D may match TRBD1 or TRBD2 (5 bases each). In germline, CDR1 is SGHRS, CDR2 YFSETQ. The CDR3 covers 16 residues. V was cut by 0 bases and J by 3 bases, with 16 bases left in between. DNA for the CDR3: TGCGCCAGCAGCTTGGCCGCGAGGGGCGGTATCTACGAGCAGTACTTC. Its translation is CASSLAARGGIYEQYF.

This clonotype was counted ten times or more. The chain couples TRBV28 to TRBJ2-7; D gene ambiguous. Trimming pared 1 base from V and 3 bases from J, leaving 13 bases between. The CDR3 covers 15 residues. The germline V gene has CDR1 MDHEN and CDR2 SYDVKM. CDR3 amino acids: CASSLSGNANYEQYF. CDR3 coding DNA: TGTGCCAGCAGTTTATCGGGCAATGCTAACTACGAGCAGTACTTC.

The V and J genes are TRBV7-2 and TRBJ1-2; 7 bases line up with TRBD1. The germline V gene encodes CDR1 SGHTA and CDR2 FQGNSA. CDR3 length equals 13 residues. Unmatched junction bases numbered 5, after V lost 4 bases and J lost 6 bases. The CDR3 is CASSWTGGHGYTF. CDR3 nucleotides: TGTGCCAGCAGCTGGACAGGAGGACATGGCTACACCTTC.

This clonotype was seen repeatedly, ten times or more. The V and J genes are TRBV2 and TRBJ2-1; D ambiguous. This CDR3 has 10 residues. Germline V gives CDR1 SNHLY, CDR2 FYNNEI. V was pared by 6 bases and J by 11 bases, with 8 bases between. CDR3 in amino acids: CASSRGKQFF. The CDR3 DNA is TGTGCCAGCAGCCGAGGAAAGCAGTTCTTC.

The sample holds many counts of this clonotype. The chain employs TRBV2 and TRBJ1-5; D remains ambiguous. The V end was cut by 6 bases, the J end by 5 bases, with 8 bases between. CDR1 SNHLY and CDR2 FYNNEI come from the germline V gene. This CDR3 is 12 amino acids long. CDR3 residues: CASRQIDQPQHF. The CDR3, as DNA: TGTGCCAGCAGACAAATCGATCAGCCCCAGCATTTT. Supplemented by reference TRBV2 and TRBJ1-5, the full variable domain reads EPEVTQTPSHQVTQMGQEVILRCVPISNHLYFYWYRQILGQKVEFLVSFYNNEISEKSEIFDDQFSVERPDGSNFTLKIRSTKLEDSAMYFCASRQIDQPQHFGDGTRLSIL.